This T cell receptor (beta chain) was retrieved from a study of blood T cell repertoires in COVID-19. Looking at the study overall: From T cells, B-cell-depleted T cells, or PBMCs came the material, which was cDNA or gDNA.

Germline loops: CDR1 MDHEN, CDR2 SYDVKM. Trimming removed 6 bases from V and 0 bases from J, with 7 bases in between. The CDR3 spans 13 residues. This clone was counted once. Original handling: Reference gene primer amplification gave estimated nucleated cell counts. Using immunoSEQ multiplex PCR, the repertoire was profiled, and TCRdb retains in-frame clones only, with some absent. Clone size and V and J calls were adopted from that table, with D and trimming inferred from the DNA. This table holds roughly 80,000 clones, approximately 91% found once. This sequence was found in a man aged 45-60 years with COVID-19, enrolled during active disease. Sequenced: peripheral blood. The chain is built from TRBV28 and TRBJ2-3, with D perhaps TRBD2 (6 bases). CDR3 DNA sequence: TGTGCCAGCAGGGAGGGGAGCACAGATACGCAGTATTTT. It yields the protein CASREGSTDTQYF.